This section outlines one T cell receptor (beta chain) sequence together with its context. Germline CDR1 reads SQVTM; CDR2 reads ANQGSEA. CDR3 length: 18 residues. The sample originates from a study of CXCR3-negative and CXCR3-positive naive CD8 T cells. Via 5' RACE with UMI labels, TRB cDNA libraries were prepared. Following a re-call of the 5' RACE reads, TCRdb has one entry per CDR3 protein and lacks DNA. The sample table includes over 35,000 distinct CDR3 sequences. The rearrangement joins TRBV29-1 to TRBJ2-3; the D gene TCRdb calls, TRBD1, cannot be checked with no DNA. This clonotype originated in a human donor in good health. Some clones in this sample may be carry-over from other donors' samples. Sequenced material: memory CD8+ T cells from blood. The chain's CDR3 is CSVEGYHRDADYTDTQYF.